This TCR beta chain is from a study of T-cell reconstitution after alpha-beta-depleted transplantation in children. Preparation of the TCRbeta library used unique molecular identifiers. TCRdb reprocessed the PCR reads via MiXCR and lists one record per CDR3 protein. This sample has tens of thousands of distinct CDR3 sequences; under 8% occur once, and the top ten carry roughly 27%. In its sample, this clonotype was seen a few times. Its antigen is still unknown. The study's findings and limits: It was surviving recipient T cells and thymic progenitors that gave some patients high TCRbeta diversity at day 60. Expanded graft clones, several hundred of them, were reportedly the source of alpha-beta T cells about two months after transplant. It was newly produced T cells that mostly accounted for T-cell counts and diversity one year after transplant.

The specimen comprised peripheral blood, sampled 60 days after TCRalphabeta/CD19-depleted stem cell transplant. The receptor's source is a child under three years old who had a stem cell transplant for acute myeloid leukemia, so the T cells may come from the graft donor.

The chain's CDR3 is CASSPREADTQYF. The CDR3 DNA follows: TGCGCCAGTTCCCCCCGGGAGGCAGATACGCAGTATTTT. V usage is TRBV5-1 and J usage is TRBJ2-3; 7 bases match TRBD2. The CDR3 has 13 residues. Germline V gene data show CDR1 as SGHRS and CDR2 as YFSETQ. Germline trimming cut 8 bases from V and 4 bases from J; bases unmatched to any gene: 7.